This T cell receptor beta chain derives from a study of patients and donors after allogeneic stem cell transplantation. This clonotype was seen more than once but under ten times. The CDR3 runs to 15 residues. CDR1 and CDR2 (germline): DFQATT, SNEGSKA (reference sequence). The germline V and J ends were trimmed by 3 bases and 0 bases, with 15 bases remaining between them. From the RT-PCR reads, TCRdb called clonotypes with MiXCR, one entry per CDR3 protein. The sample has about 960,000 distinct CDR3 sequences, more than 15% seen once. The TCR sequence derives from a human donor who was either an allogeneic HSCT recipient or a stem cell or donor lymphocyte infusion donor (not recorded which). It is not recorded whose cells these are; they may come from a transplant donor. The sample was blood, either unsorted or a sorted T cell fraction (not recorded which). The V call is TRBV20-1, the J call TRBJ2-7; maybe TRBD1 (5 bases). The CDR3 protein is CSARPRRASSYEQYF. The DNA of the CDR3 is TGCAGTGCTAGGCCCCGCAGGGCGAGCTCCTACGAGCAGTACTTC.